One TCR beta chain is described in this entry. Germline values: CDR1 SGDLS, CDR2 YYNGEE. V lost 7 bases, J lost 7 bases, and 18 bases lay in between. CDR3 size: 13 residues. Genomic DNA, serving as template, underwent TCR beta VDJ and CDR3 profiling. Using its own MiXCR run on the reads, TCRdb lists one record per CDR3 protein. The data show roughly 250,000 distinct CDR3 sequences, around 82% seen once. This sample stems from a study of CD8+CD57+ T cells in acquired aplastic anemia. Sequencing was done on patients that had shown CD8+CD57+ cell expansion by flow cytometry. Acquired aplastic anemia of severe grade affected all patients.

V usage is TRBV9 and J usage is TRBJ2-7, with no clear D. This sequence was found in a human donor with aplastic anemia. Sequencing input: sorted CD4+, CD8+, or CD8+CD57+ T cells (not recorded which) from PBMCs. As DNA, the CDR3 is TGTGCCAGCTCGCCCGATGAGTTGAGGGAGCAGTACTTC. Amino acids: CASSPDELREQYF.